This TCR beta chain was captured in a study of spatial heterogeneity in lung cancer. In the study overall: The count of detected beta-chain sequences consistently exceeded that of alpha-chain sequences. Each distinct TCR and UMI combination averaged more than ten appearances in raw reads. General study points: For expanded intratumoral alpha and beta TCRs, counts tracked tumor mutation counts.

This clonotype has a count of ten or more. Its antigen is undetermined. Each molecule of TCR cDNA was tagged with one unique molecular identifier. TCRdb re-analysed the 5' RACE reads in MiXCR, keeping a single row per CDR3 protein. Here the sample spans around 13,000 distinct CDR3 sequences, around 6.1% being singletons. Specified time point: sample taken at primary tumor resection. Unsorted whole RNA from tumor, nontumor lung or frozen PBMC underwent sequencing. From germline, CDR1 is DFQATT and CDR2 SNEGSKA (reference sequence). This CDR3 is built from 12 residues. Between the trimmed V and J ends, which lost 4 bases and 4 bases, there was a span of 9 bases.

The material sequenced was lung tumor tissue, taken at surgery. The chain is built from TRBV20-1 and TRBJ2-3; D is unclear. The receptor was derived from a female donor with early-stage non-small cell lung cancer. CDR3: CSAKGVADTQYF. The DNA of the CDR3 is TGCAGTGCTAAAGGTGTAGCAGATACGCAGTATTTT.